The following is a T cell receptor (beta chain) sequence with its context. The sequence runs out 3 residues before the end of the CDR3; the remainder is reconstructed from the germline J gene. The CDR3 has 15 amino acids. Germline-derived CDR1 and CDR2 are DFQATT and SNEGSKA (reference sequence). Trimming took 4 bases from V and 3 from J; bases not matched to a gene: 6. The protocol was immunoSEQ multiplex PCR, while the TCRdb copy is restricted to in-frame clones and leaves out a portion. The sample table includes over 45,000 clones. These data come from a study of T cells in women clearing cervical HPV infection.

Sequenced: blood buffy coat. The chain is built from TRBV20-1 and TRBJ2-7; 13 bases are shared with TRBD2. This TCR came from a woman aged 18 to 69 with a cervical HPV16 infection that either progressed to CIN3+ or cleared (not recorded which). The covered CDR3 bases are TGCAGTGCTAATCGACTAGCGGGGGGTAGCTACGAG. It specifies CSANRLAGGSYE. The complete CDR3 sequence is CSANRLAGGSYEQYF.